Below, 28 T cell receptor beta chains from the same sample are listed, as sequenced in a study of cytomegalovirus exposure and HLA in healthy donors (TCRdb year 2017). The receptor library was made with the immunoSEQ multiplex PCR assay. The multiplex PCR relied on a mix of 60 forward primers for TCR Vbeta segments and 13 reverse primers for TCR Jbeta segments. Not all clones reach the TCRdb copy of this immuneACCESS table, which keeps in-frame sequences only. Checked studies attribute under half of the gap to unresolved V genes and leave the rest unexplained. This sample gives approximately 170,000 clones in total; 70% to 75% of them show up just once. The ten biggest clones cover 4.5% to 5.5% of the sample. Sequenced: PBMCs. All receptors derive from a young man in good health and CMV-seropositive.

This clone was seen a few times. The CDR3 sequence is CAVPRGPYEQYF. The CDR3 DNA reads TGTGCCGTACCCAGGGGGCCCTACGAGCAGTACTTC. The gene calls are TRBV7-9 and TRBJ2-7, with 8 bases identical to TRBD1. CDR1 SEHNR and CDR2 FQNEAQ come from the germline V gene (reference sequence). The CDR3 runs 12 residues. V gave up 11 bases and J gave up 2 bases; unmatched junction bases: 5.

The J gene is TRBJ2-1, the V gene TRBV4-3; the D gene is possibly TRBD2 (6 bases). From germline, CDR1 is LGHNA and CDR2 YSLEER. V lost 0 bases to trimming and J lost 7 bases, with 10 bases between them. The CDR3 consists of 14 residues. The CDR3 loop reads CASSQETSRNEQFF. The CDR3 DNA is TGCGCCAGCAGCCAAGAGACTAGTCGTAATGAGCAGTTCTTC.

This chain joins TRBV7-2 and TRBJ1-1; D not certain. The CDR3 runs to 13 residues. Trimming removed 4 bases at V and 5 bases at J, with 11 bases between. From germline, CDR1 is SGHTA and CDR2 FQGNSA. The CDR3 loop reads CASSSGRGTEAFF. The CDR3 region has the DNA TGTGCCAGCAGCTCCGGACGGGGAACTGAAGCTTTCTTT.

This rearrangement joins TRBV27 to TRBJ1-3; D not resolved. This CDR3 has 13 amino acids. Trimming removed 5 bases from V and 6 bases from J, with 11 bases in between. Germline CDR1 is MNHEY and CDR2 is SMNVEV (reference sequence). CDR3 sequence (DNA): TGTGCCAGCAGTCCGTCCGGGTCAAACACCATATATTTT. It yields the protein CASSPSGSNTIYF.

The chain is built from TRBV15 and TRBJ2-3; 8 positions match TRBD2. Germline CDR1 LNHNV, CDR2 YYDKDF (reference sequence). Trimming cost V 5 bases and J 4 bases; bases outside gene matches: 8. The CDR3 has 15 residues. The CDR3 DNA reads TGTGCCACCAGCCTACGGGGGGGAGAGGCAGATACGCAGTATTTT. Its translation is CATSLRGGEADTQYF.

This clone showed up just once. The gene calls are TRBV9 and TRBJ2-7; 11 bases agree with TRBD1. This CDR3 comprises 15 residues. The germline gives CDR1 SGDLS, CDR2 YYNGEE. V shed 4 bases and J 4 bases; nucleotides not matched to a gene: 7. CDR3 region: CASSSSGTGGYEQYF. The CDR3 DNA reads TGTGCCAGCAGCTCATCCGGGACAGGGGGATACGAGCAGTACTTC. Based on the CDR3 plus reference TRBV9 and TRBJ2-7, the full variable domain is DSGVTQTPKHLITATGQRVTLRCSPRSGDLSVYWYQQSLDQGLQFLIQYYNGEERAKGNILERFSAQQFPDLHSELNLSSLELGDSALYFCASSSSGTGGYEQYFGPGTRLTVT.

The chain couples TRBV6-5 to TRBJ1-5; perhaps TRBD1 as D (5 bases). The CDR3 is 15 amino acids. Looked up from germline, CDR1 is MNHEY and CDR2 is SVGAGI. Trimming removed 8 bases from V and 2 bases from J, with 16 bases in between. CDR3 in DNA: TGTGCCAGCCCGTGGGCAGGGAAAGGCAATCAGCCCCAGCATTTT. Translating it yields CASPWAGKGNQPQHF.

V is TRBV7-2 and J is TRBJ2-7, with TRBD2 identical over 7 bases. Germline trimming cut 7 bases from V and 1 base from J; bases unmatched to any gene: 4. Per germline, CDR1 SGHTA and CDR2 FQGNSA. CDR3 length equals 13 residues. The CDR3 region is CASNPAGSYEQYF. CDR3 nucleotide sequence: TGTGCCAGCAACCCAGCGGGGTCCTACGAGCAGTACTTC.

The chain uses TRBV6-6 and TRBJ2-2, with TRBD2 as a possible D gene (6 bases). V was cut by 6 bases and J by 0 bases, with 14 bases left in between. The germline V gene has CDR1 MNHNY and CDR2 SVGAGI (reference sequence). The CDR3 length is 16 residues. This chain's CDR3 is CASSRGLSANTGELFF. The CDR3 DNA reads TGTGCCAGCAGCCGCGGACTATCCGCGAACACCGGGGAGCTGTTTTTT.

The V and J genes are TRBV6-4 and TRBJ1-6; D unresolved. The CDR3 runs 16 residues. Germline V gives CDR1 MRHNA, CDR2 SNTAGT. V lost 5 bases and J 2 bases, leaving 13 bases between the germline ends. Here the CDR3 reads CASSPTPGAYNSPLHF. CDR3 nucleotide sequence: TGTGCCAGCAGTCCTACACCGGGAGCCTATAATTCACCCCTCCACTTT.

The J gene is TRBJ2-3, the V gene TRBV18; TRBD1 is a possible D gene (5 bases). Germline CDR1 and CDR2: KGHSH and LQKENI. V was cut by 2 bases and J by 2 bases, with 11 bases left in between. The CDR3 is 15 residues long. CDR3 bases: TGTGCCAGCTCACCAGGGGCAGGGCCCACAGATACGCAGTATTTT. Protein sequence: CASSPGAGPTDTQYF.

V and J are TRBV6-4 and TRBJ2-3; 8 nucleotides line up with TRBD1. Germline V lookup: CDR1 MRHNA, CDR2 SNTAGT. The length of the CDR3 is 15 residues. V lost 5 bases, J lost 4 bases, and 8 bases stayed unmatched. Here the CDR3 DNA reads TGTGCCAGCAGTATTGGACAGGGTAGCGCAGATACGCAGTATTTT. Protein: CASSIGQGSADTQYF.

CDR3 sequence reads: CAWSGAPSGGEKLFF. The CDR3 bases are TGTGCCTGGAGTGGGGCCCCTTCAGGGGGAGAAAAACTGTTTTTT. J is TRBJ1-4 and V is TRBV30; 7 bases align to TRBD1. The trim removed 1 base at V and 8 bases at J, leaving 10 bases unmatched. The germline CDR1 and CDR2 sequences are GTSNPN and SVGIG (reference sequence). This CDR3 is built from 15 residues.

V usage is TRBV11-3 and J usage is TRBJ2-2, with TRBD2 as a possible D gene (6 bases). V was cut by 5 bases and J by 8 bases, with 12 bases left in between. The CDR3 is 13 amino acids. Germline CDR1 and CDR2: SGHNT and YENEEA. The CDR3 region has the DNA TGTGCCAGCAGCCAGGAGGGGTTGGGGGAGCTGTTTTTT. Encoded protein: CASSQEGLGELFF. The full variable domain, in which reference TRBV11-3 and TRBJ2-2 provide the parts outside the CDR3, is EAGVVQSPRYKIIEKKQPVAFWCNPISGHNTLYWYLQNLGQGPELLIRYENEEAVDDSQLPKDRFSAERLKGVDSTLKIQPAELGDSAVYLCASSQEGLGELFFGEGSRLTVL.

This sequence joins TRBV7-2 and TRBJ1-2, with 7 bases aligning to TRBD1. Germline assignment: CDR1 SGHTA and CDR2 FQGNSA. V was clipped by 3 bases and J by 4 bases; unmatched bases: 5. The CDR3 length is 14 residues. CDR3: CASSFDRDAYGYTF. The CDR3 bases are TGTGCCAGCAGCTTCGACAGGGACGCCTATGGCTACACCTTC.

This clone has just one count. The V call is TRBV7-2, the J call TRBJ2-5, with 7 positions matching TRBD1. CDR3 length: 14 residues. Germline lookup yields CDR1 SGHTA and CDR2 FQGNSA. Trimming at V came to 5 bases and at J to 5 bases, leaving 8 bases not matched to a gene. CDR3 sequence (DNA): TGTGCCAGCAGCCCAAGAGGGACAGCGGAGACCCAGTACTTC. Its protein is CASSPRGTAETQYF.

This chain links TRBV6-1 with TRBJ2-1; 8 nucleotides agree with TRBD1. V lost 2 bases to trimming and J lost 3 bases; unmatched junction nucleotides: 3. The germline V gene has CDR1 MNHNS and CDR2 SASEGT. This CDR3 has 15 amino acids. The CDR3 is CASSESGTGYNEQFF. The CDR3 DNA reads as TGTGCCAGCAGTGAATCAGGGACAGGCTACAATGAGCAGTTCTTC.

The chain has TRBV28 and TRBJ1-2; TRBD1 aligns across 8 bases. The ends lost 4 bases at V and 7 bases at J; junction bases unmatched: 17. Germline CDR1 MDHEN, CDR2 SYDVKM. This CDR3 is 17 amino acids long. The CDR3 region is CASSSLGAAGTGTGYTF. The DNA for the CDR3 is TGTGCCAGCAGTTCACTGGGGGCCGCCGGGACAGGCACTGGCTACACCTTC.

The gene calls are TRBV18 and TRBJ2-2; D ambiguous. The V and J ends lost 1 base and 6 bases respectively, with 3 bases between them. CDR3 length equals 12 residues. Germline CDR1 and CDR2: KGHSH and LQKENI. The CDR3 DNA reads TGTGCCAGCTCACCACTAGCCGGGGAGCTGTTTTTT. It codes for CASSPLAGELFF.

The J gene is TRBJ2-7, the V gene TRBV7-6; D perhaps matches TRBD1 (6 bases). Germline CDR1 is SGHVS and CDR2 is FNYEAQ. Trimming cost V 1 base and J 4 bases, with 11 bases left between them. The CDR3 totals 14 residues. The CDR3 sequence: CASSLGGTPYEQYF. The CDR3 nucleotides are TGTGCCAGCAGCTTAGGGGGGACACCTTACGAGCAGTACTTC.

This sequence joins TRBV15 and TRBJ2-2; perhaps TRBD1 as D (5 bases). The CDR3 runs to 16 residues. CDR1 and CDR2 (germline): LNHNV, YYDKDF (reference sequence). V lost 0 bases, J lost 3 bases, and 11 bases lay in between. Here the CDR3 DNA reads TGTGCCACCAGCAGAGATAGCCAGGGATACACCGGGGAGCTGTTTTTT. The encoded protein is CATSRDSQGYTGELFF.

This chain links TRBV4-1 with TRBJ2-3, with D possibly being TRBD2 (6 bases). Trimming took off 0 bases at V and 8 bases at J, with 12 bases between the two ends. Germline CDR1 and CDR2: MGHRA and YSYEKL. The CDR3 is 14 amino acids. The CDR3 DNA sequence: TGCGCCAGCAGCCAAGAAGGTAGCGGTGGTACGCAGTATTTT. Protein product: CASSQEGSGGTQYF.

V usage is TRBV6-5 and J usage is TRBJ1-1, with 7 bases identical to TRBD1. V lost 6 bases and J lost 5; bases outside the gene matches: 12. The CDR3 extends over 15 amino acids. CDR1 and CDR2 (germline): MNHEY, SVGAGI. The CDR3 DNA sequence: TGTGCCAGCAGCCGCCGCAATAGGGGGCGGACTGAAGCTTTCTTT. Its protein is CASSRRNRGRTEAFF.

The J gene is TRBJ2-7, the V gene TRBV7-6; 12 bases are shared with TRBD1. The CDR3 has 17 residues. CDR1 is SGHVS and CDR2 is FNYEAQ in the germline V gene. Trimming cost V 2 bases and J 5 bases; bases outside gene matches: 10. In DNA, the CDR3 is TGTGCCAGCAGCTTACTAGTAGGGACAGGGGGCGTCGACGAGCAGTACTTC. Translation: CASSLLVGTGGVDEQYF. Based on the CDR3 plus reference TRBV7-6 and TRBJ2-7, the full variable domain is GAGVSQSPRYKVTKRGQDVALRCDPISGHVSLYWYRQALGQGPEFLTYFNYEAQQDKSGLPNDRFSAERPEGSISTLTIQRTEQRDSAMYRCASSLLVGTGGVDEQYFGPGTRLTVT.

This chain connects TRBV4-3 to TRBJ2-5; 9 nucleotides match TRBD2. Germline-derived CDR1 and CDR2 are LGHNA and YSLEER. This CDR3 is 16 amino acids long. J gave up 0 bases and V 4 bases, and 6 bases lay outside the gene matches. CDR3: CASSPSAGGHQETQYF. CDR3 in DNA: TGCGCCAGCAGCCCTTCAGCGGGAGGCCACCAAGAGACCCAGTACTTC.

This clone was counted a few times. V usage is TRBV5-6 and J usage is TRBJ1-2; 9 bases are a match to TRBD1. J was trimmed by 4 bases and V by 4 bases; bases with no gene match: 8. The germline gives CDR1 SGHDT, CDR2 YYEEEE. This CDR3 has 15 residues. CDR3 loop: CASSPRGTGIYGYTF. In nucleotides, the CDR3 is TGTGCCAGCAGCCCCCGAGGGACAGGGATCTATGGCTACACCTTC. Combining the CDR3 with reference TRBV5-6 and TRBJ1-2 gives the whole variable domain DAGVTQSPTHLIKTRGQQVTLRCSPKSGHDTVSWYQQALGQGPQFIFQYYEEEERQRGNFPDRFSGHQFPNYSSELNVNALLLGDSALYLCASSPRGTGIYGYTFGSGTRLTVV.

The chain joins TRBV9 to TRBJ2-7; 8 nucleotides match TRBD1. J was trimmed by 3 bases and V by 0 bases; bases with no gene match: 5. Looked up from germline, CDR1 is SGDLS and CDR2 is YYNGEE. The CDR3 contains 15 residues. CDR3 in DNA: TGTGCCAGCAGCGTAGGCGGGACAGGATTCTACGAGCAGTACTTC. Amino acid sequence: CASSVGGTGFYEQYF.

V is TRBV10-3 and J is TRBJ2-1, with 16 positions matching TRBD2. The germline gives CDR1 ENHRY, CDR2 SYGVKD. Trimming removed 7 bases from V and 0 bases from J; junction bases left unmatched: 3. The CDR3 is made up of 17 amino acids. CDR3 in amino acids: CAIMGLAGGSSYNEQFF. Written as DNA, the CDR3 is TGTGCCATCATGGGACTAGCGGGAGGGAGCTCCTACAATGAGCAGTTCTTC.